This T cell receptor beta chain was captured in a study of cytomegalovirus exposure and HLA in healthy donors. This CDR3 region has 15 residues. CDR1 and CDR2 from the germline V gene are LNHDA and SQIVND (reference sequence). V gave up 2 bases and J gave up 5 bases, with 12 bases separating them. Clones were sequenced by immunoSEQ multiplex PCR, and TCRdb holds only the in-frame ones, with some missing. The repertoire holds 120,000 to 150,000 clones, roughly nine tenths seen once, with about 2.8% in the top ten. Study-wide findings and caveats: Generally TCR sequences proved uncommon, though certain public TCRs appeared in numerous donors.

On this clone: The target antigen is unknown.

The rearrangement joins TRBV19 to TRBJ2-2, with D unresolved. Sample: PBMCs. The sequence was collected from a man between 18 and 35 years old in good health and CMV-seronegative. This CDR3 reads CASSITQSATGELFF. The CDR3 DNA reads TGTGCCAGTAGTATAACACAATCCGCTACCGGGGAGCTGTTTTTT.